A selection of T cell receptor beta chains follows, all from one sample in a study of T cell responses to AZD1222 COVID-19 vaccine. Sequencing used immunoSEQ multiplex PCR; TCRdb keeps in-frame clones, though not all of them. The repertoire has some 140,000 clones, more than 85% of them found once; the top ten carry about 3%. Source: peripheral blood, taken on day 0 of AZD1222 vaccination. Receptors originate from an adult in good health. Both conserved end residues are part of each CDR3. The D gene is left open where the match is weak. Expanded clones are given a class, and other clones once, few, many or no size at all.

cdr3_aa	cdr3_nt	clone_size	v_call	j_call	d_call
CASSQDSPSASNTGELFF	TGTGCCAGCAGCCAAGATTCCCCATCAGCGTCGAACACCGGGGAGCTGTTTTTT	.	TRBV4-2	TRBJ2-2	.
CASSHRSFRDITDTQYF	TGCGCCAGCAGCCACCGCTCATTTCGGGACATCACAGATACGCAGTATTTT	.	TRBV4-1	TRBJ2-3	.
CASSQRTGSDYGYTF	TGTGCCAGCAGTCAGCGGACAGGGTCGGACTATGGCTACACCTTC	.	TRBV6-5	TRBJ1-2	TRBD1
CASSPSPSPEAFF	TGTGCCAGCAGCCCGTCGCCAAGCCCTGAAGCTTTCTTT	.	TRBV11-2	TRBJ1-1	.
CASSGTDRGPPYEQYF	TGTGCCAGCAGTGGGACAGACAGGGGCCCCCCCTACGAGCAGTACTTC	.	TRBV28	TRBJ2-7	TRBD1
CATTEIYGYTF	TGTGCCACCACAGAGATCTATGGCTACACCTTC	.	TRBV6-5	TRBJ1-2	.
CASSPILKTREQYF	TGCGCCAGCAGCCCTATCCTAAAAACAAGGGAGCAGTACTTC	.	TRBV4-1	TRBJ2-7	.
CASSPDAGTQETQYF	TGCGCCAGCAGCCCGGACGCGGGAACACAAGAGACCCAGTACTTC	.	TRBV5-1	TRBJ2-5	.
CASSPGQGLIETQYF	TGCGCCAGCAGCCCAGGACAGGGATTGATCGAGACCCAGTACTTC	.	TRBV5-1	TRBJ2-5	TRBD1
CASSLARLGNGYTF	TGTGCCAGCAGCTTAGCTAGGTTAGGGAATGGCTACACCTTC	once	TRBV7-9	TRBJ1-2	.
CASSYRWRAHTEAFF	TGTGCCAGCAGTTACCGGTGGCGGGCCCACACTGAAGCTTTCTTT	.	TRBV6-2/TRBV6-3	TRBJ1-1	.
CASSFRLAGGTDTQYF	TGTGCCAGCAGCTTTCGGCTAGCGGGCGGCACAGATACGCAGTATTTT	.	TRBV11-1	TRBJ2-3	TRBD2
CSARILYEQYF	TGCAGTGCTAGGATTCTCTACGAGCAGTACTTC	.	TRBV20-1	TRBJ2-7	.
CAIRDDSLLYEQYF	TGTGCCATCAGGGATGACAGCCTTCTCTACGAGCAGTACTTC	once	TRBV10-3	TRBJ2-7	.
CAISETRTGVEKLFF	TGTGCCATCAGTGAGACAAGGACAGGGGTCGAAAAACTGTTTTTT	.	TRBV10-3	TRBJ1-4	TRBD1
CASSSKARDSNSPLHF	TGTGCCAGCAGCTCGAAGGCCCGGGACAGCAATTCACCCCTCCACTTT	.	TRBV7-9	TRBJ1-6	TRBD1
CATVQGANGYTF	TGCGCCACCGTTCAGGGGGCGAATGGCTACACCTTC	.	TRBV10-1	TRBJ1-2	TRBD1
CASSAGAGTQYF	TGTGCCAGCAGTGCGGGCGCAGGGACCCAGTACTTC	.	TRBV28	TRBJ2-5	.
CASSLGGATSTDTQYF	TGTGCCAGCAGTTTAGGGGGAGCGACTAGCACAGATACGCAGTATTTT	.	TRBV27	TRBJ2-3	.
CASSQLVGSHLTGELFF	TGCGCCAGCAGCCAACTCGTGGGGAGCCACCTCACCGGGGAGCTGTTTTTT	.	TRBV4-3	TRBJ2-2	.
CAITGGSAGGRSYNEQFF	TGTGCCATCACAGGGGGCAGCGCGGGAGGGCGATCCTACAATGAGCAGTTCTTC	.	TRBV10-3	TRBJ2-1	.
CASSVLMGGGYTF	TGTGCCAGCAGCGTTCTTATGGGTGGTGGCTACACCTTC	.	TRBV9	TRBJ1-2	.
CASSSLATEAFF	TGTGCCAGCAGCTCGTTAGCCACTGAAGCTTTCTTT	.	TRBV11-2	TRBJ1-1	.
CASSSGIAGYNEQFF	TGTGCCAGCAGCTCCGGGATAGCGGGATACAATGAGCAGTTCTTC	.	TRBV7-2	TRBJ2-1	TRBD2
CASSLVSAGGDYNEQFF	TGTGCCAGCAGCTTGGTATCGGCGGGAGGGGACTACAATGAGCAGTTCTTC	.	TRBV5-8	TRBJ2-1	TRBD2
CASGPTSVQETQYF	TGTGCCAGCGGTCCGACTAGCGTCCAAGAGACCCAGTACTTC	once	TRBV7-9	TRBJ2-5	TRBD2
CASSIQGLDNEKLFF	TGTGCCAGTAGTATCCAGGGGTTGGATAATGAAAAACTGTTTTTT	.	TRBV19	TRBJ1-4	.
CASSFDSYEQYF	TGTGCCAGCAGCTTTGACAGCTACGAGCAGTACTTC	.	TRBV7-2	TRBJ2-7	.
CASSQSAPPGYTF	TGCGCCAGCAGTCAATCGGCGCCGCCGGGCTACACCTTC	.	TRBV23-1	TRBJ1-2	.
CASSGLLRGAEEKLFF	TGTGCCAGCAGCGGGCTTCTCAGGGGGGCTGAGGAAAAACTGTTTTTT	.	TRBV5-6	TRBJ1-4	TRBD1
CASSLFAGARAGELFF	TGTGCCAGCAGCTTATTCGCGGGAGCGAGGGCCGGGGAGCTGTTTTTT	.	TRBV11-3	TRBJ2-2	TRBD2
CASSLDWTIAKNIQYF	TGTGCCAGCAGTTTAGACTGGACAATAGCCAAAAACATTCAGTACTTC	.	TRBV27	TRBJ2-4	.
CAWSVDHNYGYTF	TGTGCCTGGAGTGTGGACCATAACTATGGCTACACCTTC	.	TRBV30	TRBJ1-2	.
CASRWQGDQPQHF	TGTGCCAGTAGATGGCAGGGGGATCAGCCCCAGCATTTT	once	TRBV19	TRBJ1-5	TRBD1
CASSLVRAQPNEQFF	TGTGCCAGCAGCTTAGTTAGGGCCCAGCCCAATGAGCAGTTCTTC	.	TRBV11-2	TRBJ2-1	.
CASSLLTESNYGYTF	TGTGCCAGCAGCTTGCTTACAGAAAGTAACTATGGCTACACCTTC	.	TRBV5-5	TRBJ1-2	.
CSVKDGTGELFF	TGCAGCGTTAAGGACGGCACCGGGGAGCTGTTTTTT	.	TRBV29-1	TRBJ2-2	.
CASSQVGGRGYGNQPQHF	TGCGCCAGCAGCCAAGTGGGTGGCAGGGGGTATGGCAATCAGCCCCAGCATTTT	.	TRBV4-1	TRBJ1-5	TRBD1
CSVRAWASYEQYF	TGCAGCGTTAGGGCCTGGGCTTCCTACGAGCAGTACTTC	once	TRBV29-1	TRBJ2-7	.
CSLRADWYQETQYF	TGCAGCCTGCGGGCGGACTGGTACCAAGAGACCCAGTACTTC	.	TRBV29-1	TRBJ2-5	.
CTSREGTWQGDQPQHF	TGCACCTCGAGGGAAGGGACGTGGCAGGGAGATCAGCCCCAGCATTTT	.	TRBV29-1	TRBJ1-5	.
CASSLGTGGNTEAFF	TGCGCCAGCAGCCTCGGGACAGGGGGAAATACTGAAGCTTTCTTT	.	TRBV5-1	TRBJ1-1	TRBD1
CASSSPDRVEEQFF	TGTGCCAGCAGTTCCCCGGACAGGGTAGAAGAGCAGTTCTTC	few	TRBV28	TRBJ2-1	TRBD1
CATSDLPSGTVDTQYF	TGTGCCACCAGTGATTTACCCAGCGGGACAGTTGATACGCAGTATTTT	.	TRBV24-1	TRBJ2-3	.
CASIGGPGYGYTF	TGTGCCAGTATCGGGGGTCCGGGGTATGGCTACACCTTC	.	TRBV19	TRBJ1-2	.
CASTRGMITEAFF	TGTGCCAGCACCAGAGGTATGATCACTGAAGCTTTCTTT	.	TRBV28	TRBJ1-1	.
CSASTTAYSNQPQHF	TGCAGTGCTAGTACAACAGCATATAGCAATCAGCCCCAGCATTTT	.	TRBV20-1	TRBJ1-5	.
CASSENRNTEAFF	TGTGCCAGCAGTGAAAACAGGAACACTGAAGCTTTCTTT	.	TRBV2	TRBJ1-1	.
CASSSGSTDTQYF	TGTGCCAGCAGCTCGGGCAGCACAGATACGCAGTATTTT	.	TRBV7-6	TRBJ2-3	.
CASRGQVNTEAFF	TGTGCCAGTAGGGGCCAGGTTAACACTGAAGCTTTCTTT	.	TRBV19	TRBJ1-1	.
CAWSDRDYYGYTF	TGTGCCTGGAGTGACAGGGATTACTATGGCTACACCTTC	.	TRBV30	TRBJ1-2	.
CASSVAARGGEKLFF	TGTGCCAGCAGCGTAGCTGCCAGGGGAGGTGAAAAACTGTTTTTT	.	TRBV9	TRBJ1-4	.
CASSPGQGMDTQYF	TGTGCCAGCAGTCCGGGACAGGGGATGGATACGCAGTATTTT	.	TRBV27	TRBJ2-3	TRBD1
CASSLGAGGVGDEQFF	TGTGCCAGCAGCTTAGGTGCCGGGGGGGTAGGCGATGAGCAGTTCTTC	.	TRBV11-2	TRBJ2-1	TRBD2
CASSNSAGTSGNEQFF	TGTGCCAGCAGCAATTCGGCAGGGACTAGCGGGAATGAGCAGTTCTTC	.	TRBV9	TRBJ2-1	TRBD2